The T cell receptor beta chain described here comes from a study of T cells in localized non-small cell lung cancer. Study observations and caveats: Uninvolved nearby lung showed the greatest T cell clonality, exceeding that found in tumor. Heterogeneity remains possible, as sequencing covered one tumor region only.

This CDR3 region has 16 residues. The J segment lost 5 bases and the V segment lost 5 bases, leaving 11 bases of the junction unmatched. CDR1 and CDR2 (germline): SEHNR, FQNEAQ (reference sequence). As concerns this clone: Its antigen is as yet unknown.

Assay: immunoSEQ multiplex PCR; the TCRdb copy retains only in-frame clones and omits some. Of under 40,000 clones in the sample, about 88% were seen once. The source of this sequence is a woman between 35 and 75 years old with stage I lung adenocarcinoma. This chain connects TRBV7-9 to TRBJ2-1, with 8 bases that match TRBD2. The sequences come from peripheral blood, collected before any cancer treatment. CDR3 loop: CASSDGRGGPDNEQFF. Written as DNA, the CDR3 is TGTGCCAGCAGCGATGGTCGGGGGGGCCCTGACAATGAGCAGTTCTTC.